This T cell receptor beta chain was identified during a study of T cell repertoires in cytomegalovirus infection. Overall study context: TCR beta signatures that were public indicated CMV infection and matching HLA type.

Per germline, CDR1 SGHRS and CDR2 YFSETQ. CDR3 length: 17 amino acids. V dropped 5 bases and J dropped 0; count of bases not matched to a gene: 9. This clonotype was counted a few times. Its antigen is currently unknown. TCRdb analysed the reads with MiXCR anew, one entry per CDR3 protein. The sample shows 50,000 or so distinct CDR3 sequences, roughly 20% of them seen only once. The sequencing sample was made of PBMCs, sequenced either directly or after in vitro stimulation (not recorded which). The clonotype comes from a human donor in good health (CMV status not recorded). Some clones in this sample may be carry-over from other donors' samples. The J gene is TRBJ1-1, the V gene TRBV5-1; TRBD1 matches at 11 bases. Here the CDR3 DNA reads TGCGCCAGCAGTCTAGGACAGGGGGCAAGAGTGAACACTGAAGCTTTCTTT. This encodes CASSLGQGARVNTEAFF.